One and the same sample provided the 5 T cell receptor beta chains below, sequenced in a study of T-cell memory formation after mild COVID-19. In TCRdb, the 5' RACE reads were re-called with MiXCR into one record per CDR3 protein. This table holds some 150,000 distinct CDR3 sequences, almost 25% found once. The sample consisted of PBMCs or a T cell subset sorted from them (not recorded which). These receptors were taken from an adult woman who had mild COVID-19 (a few samples of this study predate the infection). Cell type and time point are not known.

This sequence joins TRBV7-8 and TRBJ2-2, with no clear D. The germline V gene has CDR1 SGHVS and CDR2 FQNEAQ. V lost 7 bases to trimming and J lost 2 bases, with 5 bases between them. The CDR3 has 12 amino acids. The CDR3 reads CASTLNTGELFF. As DNA, the CDR3 is TGTGCCAGCACCCTCAACACCGGGGAGCTGTTTTTT.

V gene TRBV4-1 combines with J gene TRBJ2-7; tentative D call: TRBD1 (6 bases). V dropped 1 base and J dropped 2 bases, with 9 bases sitting between them. The V gene's germline CDR1 is MGHRA and CDR2 YSYEKL. The CDR3 runs 14 residues. CDR3 residues: CASSQGAGAYEQYF. CDR3 in DNA: TGCGCCAGCAGCCAAGGGGCAGGGGCCTACGAGCAGTACTTC.

In its sample, this clonotype was seen a few times. V is TRBV27 and J is TRBJ2-7; D is uncertain. Germline V lookup: CDR1 MNHEY, CDR2 SMNVEV (reference sequence). CDR3 size: 12 residues. Trimming pared 2 bases from V and 5 bases from J, leaving 7 bases between. CDR3 nucleotide sequence: TGTGCCAGCAGTTTAGACGGCCACGAGCAGTACTTC. It codes for CASSLDGHEQYF.

This chain joins TRBV9 and TRBJ1-4; 7 bases agree with TRBD1. CDR3 length equals 15 residues. Per germline, CDR1 SGDLS and CDR2 YYNGEE. Germline trimming cut 4 bases from V and 3 bases from J; bases unmatched to any gene: 6. The CDR3 DNA follows: TGTGCCAGCAGCTTAGGGGGCTTAGCTAATGAAAAACTGTTTTTT. It is translated as CASSLGGLANEKLFF. Full variable domain (remainder filled in from reference TRBV9 and TRBJ1-4): DSGVTQTPKHLITATGQRVTLRCSPRSGDLSVYWYQQSLDQGLQFLIQYYNGEERAKGNILERFSAQQFPDLHSELNLSSLELGDSALYFCASSLGGLANEKLFFGSGTQLSVL.

The chain employs TRBV6-6 and TRBJ1-4; D ambiguous. CDR1 MNHNY and CDR2 SVGAGI come from the germline V gene (reference sequence). V shed 0 bases and J shed 4 bases, with 6 bases lying between them. This CDR3 is 14 amino acids long. CDR3 DNA sequence: TGTGCCAGCAGTTACTCTGGTGGTAATGAAAAACTGTTTTTT. Translating it yields CASSYSGGNEKLFF.